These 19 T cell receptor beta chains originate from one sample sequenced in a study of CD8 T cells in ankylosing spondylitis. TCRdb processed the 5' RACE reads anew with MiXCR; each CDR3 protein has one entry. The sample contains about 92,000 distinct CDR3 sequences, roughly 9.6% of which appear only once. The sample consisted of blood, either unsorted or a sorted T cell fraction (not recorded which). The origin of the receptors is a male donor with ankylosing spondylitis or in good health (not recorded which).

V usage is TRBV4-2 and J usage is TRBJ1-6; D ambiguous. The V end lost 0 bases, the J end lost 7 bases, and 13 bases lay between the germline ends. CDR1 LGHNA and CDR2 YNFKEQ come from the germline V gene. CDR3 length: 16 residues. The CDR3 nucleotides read TGTGCCAGCAGCCAAGATCCGGGTGGGAACAATTCACCCCTCCACTTT. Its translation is CASSQDPGGNNSPLHF.

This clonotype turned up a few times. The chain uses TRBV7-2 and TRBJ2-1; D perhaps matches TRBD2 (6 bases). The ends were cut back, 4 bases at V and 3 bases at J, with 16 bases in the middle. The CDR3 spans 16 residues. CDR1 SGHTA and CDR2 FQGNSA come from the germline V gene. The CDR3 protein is CASSSAGSGYYNEQFF. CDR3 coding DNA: TGTGCCAGCAGCTCCGCGGGTAGCGGTTACTACAATGAGCAGTTCTTC.

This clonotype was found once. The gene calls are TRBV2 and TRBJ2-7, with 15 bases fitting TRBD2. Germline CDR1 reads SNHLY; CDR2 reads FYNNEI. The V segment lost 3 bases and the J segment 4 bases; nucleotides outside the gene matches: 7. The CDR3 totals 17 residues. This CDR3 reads CASSDSGTSGGIYEQYF. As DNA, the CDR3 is TGTGCCAGCAGTGACTCGGGGACTAGCGGGGGGATTTACGAGCAGTACTTC. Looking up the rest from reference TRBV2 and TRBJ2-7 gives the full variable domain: EPEVTQTPSHQVTQMGQEVILRCVPISNHLYFYWYRQILGQKVEFLVSFYNNEISEKSEIFDDQFSVERPDGSNFTLKIRSTKLEDSAMYFCASSDSGTSGGIYEQYFGPGTRLTVT.

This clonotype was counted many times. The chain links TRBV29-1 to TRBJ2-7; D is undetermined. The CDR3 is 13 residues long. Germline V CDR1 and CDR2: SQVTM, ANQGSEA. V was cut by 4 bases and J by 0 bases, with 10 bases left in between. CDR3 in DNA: TGCAGCGTTGGCGGTGGAGTCTCCTACGAGCAGTACTTC. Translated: CSVGGGVSYEQYF.

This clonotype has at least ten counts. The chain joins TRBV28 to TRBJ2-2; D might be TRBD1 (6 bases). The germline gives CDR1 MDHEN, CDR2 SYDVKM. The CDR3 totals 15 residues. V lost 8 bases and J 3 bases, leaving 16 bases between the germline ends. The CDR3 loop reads CASGSGQLYTGELFF. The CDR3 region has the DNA TGTGCCAGCGGGTCGGGACAACTGTACACCGGGGAGCTGTTTTTT.

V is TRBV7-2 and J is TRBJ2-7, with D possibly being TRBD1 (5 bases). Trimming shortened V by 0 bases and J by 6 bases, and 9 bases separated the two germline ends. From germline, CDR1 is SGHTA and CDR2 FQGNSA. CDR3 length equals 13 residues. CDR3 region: CASSLASQGEQYF. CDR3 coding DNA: TGTGCCAGCAGCTTAGCTTCCCAGGGCGAGCAGTACTTC. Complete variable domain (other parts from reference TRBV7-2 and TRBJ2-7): GAGVSQSPSNKVTEKGKDVELRCDPISGHTALYWYRQSLGQGLEFLIYFQGNSAPDKSGLPSDRFSAERTGGSVSTLTIQRTQQEDSAVYLCASSLASQGEQYFGPGTRLTVT.

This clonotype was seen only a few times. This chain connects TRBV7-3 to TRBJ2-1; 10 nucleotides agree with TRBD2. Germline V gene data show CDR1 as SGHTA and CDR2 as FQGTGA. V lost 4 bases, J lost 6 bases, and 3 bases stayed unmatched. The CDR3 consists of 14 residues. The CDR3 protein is CASSWTSGLNEQFF. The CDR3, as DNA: TGTGCCAGCAGCTGGACTAGCGGACTCAATGAGCAGTTCTTC.

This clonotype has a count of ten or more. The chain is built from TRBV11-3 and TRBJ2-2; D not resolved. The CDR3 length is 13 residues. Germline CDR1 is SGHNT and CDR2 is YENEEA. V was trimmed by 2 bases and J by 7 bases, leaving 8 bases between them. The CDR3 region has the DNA TGTGCCAGCAGCTTAAACCTCATCGGGGAGCTGTTTTTT. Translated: CASSLNLIGELFF.

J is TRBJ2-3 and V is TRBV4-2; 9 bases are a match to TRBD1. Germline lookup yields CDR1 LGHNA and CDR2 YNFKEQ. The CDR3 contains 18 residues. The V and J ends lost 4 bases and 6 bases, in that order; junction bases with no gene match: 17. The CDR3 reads CASSPYSSGQGGRDTQYF. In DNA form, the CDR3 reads TGTGCCAGCAGCCCGTACAGCTCGGGACAGGGAGGGAGGGATACGCAGTATTTT.

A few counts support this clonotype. The DNA of the CDR3 is TGCAGCGCGGACAGGGGTAGCAATGAGCAGTTCTTC. It yields the protein CSADRGSNEQFF. The J gene is TRBJ2-1, the V gene TRBV29-1; 9 nucleotides match TRBD1. The CDR3 spans 12 residues. The V gene's germline CDR1 is SQVTM and CDR2 ANQGSEA. Trimming took 7 bases from V and 6 from J; bases not matched to a gene: 4.

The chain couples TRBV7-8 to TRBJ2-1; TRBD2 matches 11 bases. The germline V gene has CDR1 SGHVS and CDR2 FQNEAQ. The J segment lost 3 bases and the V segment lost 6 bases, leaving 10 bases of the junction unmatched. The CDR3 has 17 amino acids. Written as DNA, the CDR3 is TGTGCCAGCAGGGGGGCGGGACTAGCGGCCTACTACAATGAGCAGTTCTTC. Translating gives CASRGAGLAAYYNEQFF.

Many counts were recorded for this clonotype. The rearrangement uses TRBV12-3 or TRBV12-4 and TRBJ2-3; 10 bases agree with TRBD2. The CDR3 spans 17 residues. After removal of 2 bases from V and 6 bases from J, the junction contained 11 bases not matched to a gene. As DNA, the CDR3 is TGTGCCAGCAGTTTAATCTATCGGACTAGCGGTGGGGATACGCAGTATTTT. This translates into CASSLIYRTSGGDTQYF.

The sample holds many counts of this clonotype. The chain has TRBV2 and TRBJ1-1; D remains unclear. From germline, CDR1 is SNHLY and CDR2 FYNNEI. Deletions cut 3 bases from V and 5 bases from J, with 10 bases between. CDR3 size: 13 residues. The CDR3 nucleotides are TGTGCCAGCAGTGATAACTATTCAACTGAAGCTTTCTTT. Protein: CASSDNYSTEAFF.

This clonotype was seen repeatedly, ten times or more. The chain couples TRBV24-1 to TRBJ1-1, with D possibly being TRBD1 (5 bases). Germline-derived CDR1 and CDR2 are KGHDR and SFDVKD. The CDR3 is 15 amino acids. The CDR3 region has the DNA TGTGCTCGGGGCAGGGAATGCCCGGTGAACACTGAAGCTTTCTTT. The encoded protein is CARGRECPVNTEAFF.

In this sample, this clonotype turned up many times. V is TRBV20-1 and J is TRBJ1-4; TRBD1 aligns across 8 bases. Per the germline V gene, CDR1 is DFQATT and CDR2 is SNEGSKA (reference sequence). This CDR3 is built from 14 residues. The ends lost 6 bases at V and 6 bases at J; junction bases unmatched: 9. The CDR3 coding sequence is TGCAGTGCAACATCCCCAGGGGGCTATGAAAAACTGTTTTTT. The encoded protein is CSATSPGGYEKLFF.

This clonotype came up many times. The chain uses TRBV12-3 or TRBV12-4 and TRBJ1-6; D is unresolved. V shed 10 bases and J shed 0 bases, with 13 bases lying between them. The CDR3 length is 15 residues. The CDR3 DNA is TGTGCCACCCGTACTTCGAGCTCCTATAATTCACCCCTCCACTTT. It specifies CATRTSSSYNSPLHF.

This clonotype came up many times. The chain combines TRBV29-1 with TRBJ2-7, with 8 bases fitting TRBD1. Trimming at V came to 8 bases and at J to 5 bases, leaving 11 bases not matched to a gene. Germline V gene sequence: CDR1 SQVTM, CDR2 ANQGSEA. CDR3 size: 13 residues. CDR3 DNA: TGCAGCATCTGGACAGGGCTTTCGGACGAGCAGTACTTC. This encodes CSIWTGLSDEQYF.

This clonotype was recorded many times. CDR3 sequence: CSARGAGTGANVLTF. The CDR3 region has the DNA TGCAGTGCTAGAGGGGCGGGGACTGGGGCCAACGTCCTGACTTTC. J is TRBJ2-6 and V is TRBV20-1; possibly TRBD2 for D (6 bases). V was trimmed by 1 base and J by 2 bases, leaving 9 bases between them. From germline, CDR1 is DFQATT and CDR2 SNEGSKA (reference sequence). The CDR3 contains 15 residues.

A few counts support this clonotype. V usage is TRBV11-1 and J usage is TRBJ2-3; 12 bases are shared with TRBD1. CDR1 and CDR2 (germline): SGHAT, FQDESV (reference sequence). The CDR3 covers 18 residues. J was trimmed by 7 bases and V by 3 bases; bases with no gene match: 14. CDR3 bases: TGTGCCAGCAGCTTGGTTGGGACAGGGGGCGCGAGTAGAAATACGCAGTATTTT. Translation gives CASSLVGTGGASRNTQYF.